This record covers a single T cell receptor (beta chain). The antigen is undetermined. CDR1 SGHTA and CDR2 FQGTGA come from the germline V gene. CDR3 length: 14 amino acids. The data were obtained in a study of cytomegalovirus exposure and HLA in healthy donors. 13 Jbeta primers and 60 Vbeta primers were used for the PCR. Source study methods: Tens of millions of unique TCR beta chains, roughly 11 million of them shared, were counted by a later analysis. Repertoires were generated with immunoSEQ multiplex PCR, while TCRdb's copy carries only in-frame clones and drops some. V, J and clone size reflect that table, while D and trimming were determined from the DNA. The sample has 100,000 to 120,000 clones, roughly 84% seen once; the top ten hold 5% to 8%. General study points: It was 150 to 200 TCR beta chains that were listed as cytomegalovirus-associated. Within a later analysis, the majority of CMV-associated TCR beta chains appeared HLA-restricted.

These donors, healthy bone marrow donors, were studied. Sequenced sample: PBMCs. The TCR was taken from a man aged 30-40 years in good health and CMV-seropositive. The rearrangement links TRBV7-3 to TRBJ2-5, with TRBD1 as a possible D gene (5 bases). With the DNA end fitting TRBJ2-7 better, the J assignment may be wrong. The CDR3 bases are TGTGCCAGCAGCTTACACGACAGCACCTACGAGCAGTACTTC. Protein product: CASSLHDSTYEQYF.